This T cell receptor (beta chain) was retrieved from a study of blood T cell repertoires in COVID-19. Turning to the study itself: COVID-19 samples, acute and convalescent, were from the United States, Italy and Spain. The analysed material was cDNA or gDNA that came from T cells, B-cell-depleted T cells, or PBMCs.

Germline lookup yields CDR1 LGHDT and CDR2 YNNKEL (reference sequence). Trimming stripped 4 bases from V and 2 bases from J, with 13 bases between. The CDR3 length is 15 residues. TCRdb's table, derived via immunoSEQ multiplex PCR, lists solely in-frame clones and lacks some. Of about 670,000 clones in the sample, 70% to 90% were seen once. The source is a woman between 18 and 29 years old with acute or convalescent COVID-19. V usage is TRBV3-1 (or the pseudogene TRBV3-2) and J usage is TRBJ2-3; D perhaps matches TRBD1 (6 bases). Specimen: peripheral blood. The CDR3 here is CASSLQGLLTDTQYF. The CDR3 DNA reads TGTGCCAGCAGCCTGCAGGGGTTACTCACAGATACGCAGTATTTT.